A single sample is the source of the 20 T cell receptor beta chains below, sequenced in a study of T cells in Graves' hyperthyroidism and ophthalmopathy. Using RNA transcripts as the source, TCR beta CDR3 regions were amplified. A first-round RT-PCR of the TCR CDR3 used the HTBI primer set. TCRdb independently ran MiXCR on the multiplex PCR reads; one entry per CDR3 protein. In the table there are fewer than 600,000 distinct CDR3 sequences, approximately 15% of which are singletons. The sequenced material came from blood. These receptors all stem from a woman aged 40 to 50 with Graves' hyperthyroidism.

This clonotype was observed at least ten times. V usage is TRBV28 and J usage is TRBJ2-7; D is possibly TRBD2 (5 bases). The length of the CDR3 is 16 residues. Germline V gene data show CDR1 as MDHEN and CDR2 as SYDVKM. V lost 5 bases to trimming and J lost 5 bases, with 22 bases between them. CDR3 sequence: CASSPRTGSPLDEQYF. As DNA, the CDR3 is TGTGCCAGCAGTCCAAGGACGGGATCCCCTTTGGACGAGCAGTACTTC.

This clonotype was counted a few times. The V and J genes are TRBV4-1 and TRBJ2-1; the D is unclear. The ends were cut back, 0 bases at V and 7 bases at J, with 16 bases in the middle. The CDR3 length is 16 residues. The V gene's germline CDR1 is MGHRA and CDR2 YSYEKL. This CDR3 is CASSQDAPVGYNEQFF. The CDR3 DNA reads TGCGCCAGCAGCCAAGATGCCCCAGTGGGATATAATGAGCAGTTCTTC.

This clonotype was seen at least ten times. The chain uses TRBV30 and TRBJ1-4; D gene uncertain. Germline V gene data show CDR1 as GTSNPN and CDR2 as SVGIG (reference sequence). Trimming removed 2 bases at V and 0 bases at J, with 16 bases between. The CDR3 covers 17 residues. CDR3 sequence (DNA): TGTGCCTGGAGTTTAATCCAAAGCCTCGCAACTAATGAAAAACTGTTTTTT. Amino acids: CAWSLIQSLATNEKLFF.

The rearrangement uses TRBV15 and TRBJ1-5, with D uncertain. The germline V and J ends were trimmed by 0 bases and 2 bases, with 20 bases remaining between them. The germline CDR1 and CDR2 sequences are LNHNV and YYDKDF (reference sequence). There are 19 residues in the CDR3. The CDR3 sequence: CATSRDRVTRVLGNQPQHF. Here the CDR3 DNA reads TGTGCCACCAGCAGAGATCGAGTCACGAGGGTGTTGGGCAATCAGCCCCAGCATTTT.

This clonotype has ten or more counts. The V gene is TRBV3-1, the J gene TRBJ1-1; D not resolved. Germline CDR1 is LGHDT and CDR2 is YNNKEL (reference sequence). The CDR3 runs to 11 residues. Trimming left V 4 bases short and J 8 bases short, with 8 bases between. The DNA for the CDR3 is TGTGCCAGCAGCCTGGATGGGGAAGCTTTCTTT. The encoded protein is CASSLDGEAFF.

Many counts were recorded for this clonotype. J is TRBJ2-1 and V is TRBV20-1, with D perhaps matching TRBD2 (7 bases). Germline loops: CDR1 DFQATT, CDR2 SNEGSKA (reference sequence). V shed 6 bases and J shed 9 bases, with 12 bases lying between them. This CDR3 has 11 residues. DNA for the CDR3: TGCAGTGCCGAGGGGGGGACTGAGCAGTTCTTC. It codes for CSAEGGTEQFF.

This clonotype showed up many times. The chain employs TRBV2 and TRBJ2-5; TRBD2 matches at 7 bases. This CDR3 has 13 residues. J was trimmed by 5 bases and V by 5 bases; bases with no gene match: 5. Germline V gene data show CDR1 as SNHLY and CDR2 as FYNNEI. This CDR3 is CASSPTSMETQYF. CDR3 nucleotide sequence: TGTGCCAGCAGTCCGACTAGCATGGAGACCCAGTACTTC.

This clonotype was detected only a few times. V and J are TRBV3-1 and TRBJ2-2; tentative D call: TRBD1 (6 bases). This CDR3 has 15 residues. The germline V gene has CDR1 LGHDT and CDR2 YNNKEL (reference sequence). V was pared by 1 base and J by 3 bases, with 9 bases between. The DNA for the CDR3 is TGTGCCAGCAGCCAAGCAGGGGTAGACACCGGGGAGCTGTTTTTT. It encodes CASSQAGVDTGELFF. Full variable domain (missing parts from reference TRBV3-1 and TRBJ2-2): DTAVSQTPKYLVTQMGNDKSIKCEQNLGHDTMYWYKQDSKKFLKIMFSYNNKELIINETVPNRFSPKSPDKAHLNLHINSLELGDSAVYFCASSQAGVDTGELFFGEGSRLTVL.

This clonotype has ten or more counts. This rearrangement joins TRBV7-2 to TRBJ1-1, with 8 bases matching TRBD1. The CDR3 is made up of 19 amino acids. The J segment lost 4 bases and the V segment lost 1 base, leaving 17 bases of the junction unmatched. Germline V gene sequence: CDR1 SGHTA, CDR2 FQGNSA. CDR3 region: CASSLVSRDRWTAVTEAFF. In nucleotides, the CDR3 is TGTGCCAGCAGCTTAGTCTCCCGGGACAGGTGGACGGCGGTCACTGAAGCTTTCTTT. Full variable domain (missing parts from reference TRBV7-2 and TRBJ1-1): GAGVSQSPSNKVTEKGKDVELRCDPISGHTALYWYRQSLGQGLEFLIYFQGNSAPDKSGLPSDRFSAERTGGSVSTLTIQRTQQEDSAVYLCASSLVSRDRWTAVTEAFFGQGTRLTVV.

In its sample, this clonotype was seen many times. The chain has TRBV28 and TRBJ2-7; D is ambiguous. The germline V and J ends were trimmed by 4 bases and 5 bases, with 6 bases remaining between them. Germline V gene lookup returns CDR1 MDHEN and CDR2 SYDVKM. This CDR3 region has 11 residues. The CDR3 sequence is CASSSVDEQYF. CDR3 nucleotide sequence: TGTGCCAGCAGTTCGGTGGACGAGCAGTACTTC.

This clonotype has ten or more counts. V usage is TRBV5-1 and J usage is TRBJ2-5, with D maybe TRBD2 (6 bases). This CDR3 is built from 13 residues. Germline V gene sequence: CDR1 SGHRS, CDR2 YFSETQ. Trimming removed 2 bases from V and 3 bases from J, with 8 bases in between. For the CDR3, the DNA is TGCGCCAGCAGCTTCGGCGGGGAAGAGACCCAGTACTTC. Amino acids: CASSFGGEETQYF. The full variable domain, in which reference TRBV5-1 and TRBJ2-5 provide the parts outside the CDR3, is KAGVTQTPRYLIKTRGQQVTLSCSPISGHRSVSWYQQTPGQGLQFLFEYFSETQRNKGNFPGRFSGRQFSNSRSEMNVSTLELGDSALYLCASSFGGEETQYFGPGTRLLVL.

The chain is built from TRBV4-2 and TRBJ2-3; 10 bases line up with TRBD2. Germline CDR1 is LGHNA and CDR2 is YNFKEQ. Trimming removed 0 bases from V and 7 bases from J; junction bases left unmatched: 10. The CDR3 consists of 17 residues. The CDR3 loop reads CASSQDTDSGGPYTQYF. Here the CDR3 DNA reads TGTGCCAGCAGCCAAGATACGGATAGCGGGGGGCCTTATACGCAGTATTTT.

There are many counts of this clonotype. CDR3 region: CSARETGNNYGYTF. CDR3 DNA: TGCAGTGCTCGGGAGACAGGGAATAACTATGGCTACACCTTC. The chain employs TRBV20-1 and TRBJ1-2, with 7 nucleotides matching TRBD1. This CDR3 is 14 amino acids long. Germline loops: CDR1 DFQATT, CDR2 SNEGSKA (reference sequence). V gave up 5 bases and J gave up 1 base; unmatched junction bases: 7.

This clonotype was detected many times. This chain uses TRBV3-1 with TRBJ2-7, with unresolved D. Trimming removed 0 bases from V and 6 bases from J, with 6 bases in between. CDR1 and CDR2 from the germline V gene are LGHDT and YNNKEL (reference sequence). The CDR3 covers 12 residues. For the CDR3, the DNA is TGTGCCAGCAGCCAAGATCGCGGCGAGCAGTACTTC. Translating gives CASSQDRGEQYF.

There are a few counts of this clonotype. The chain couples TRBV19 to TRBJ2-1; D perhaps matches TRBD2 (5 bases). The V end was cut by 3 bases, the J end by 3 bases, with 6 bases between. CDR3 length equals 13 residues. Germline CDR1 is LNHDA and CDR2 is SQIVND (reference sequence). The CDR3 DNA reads TGTGCCAGTAGTATGGACTTCTACAATGAGCAGTTCTTC. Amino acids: CASSMDFYNEQFF.

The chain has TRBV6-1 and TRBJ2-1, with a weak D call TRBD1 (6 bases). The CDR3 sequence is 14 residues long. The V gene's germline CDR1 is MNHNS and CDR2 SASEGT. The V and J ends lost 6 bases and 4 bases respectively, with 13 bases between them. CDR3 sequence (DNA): TGTGCCAGCAGCACCAGGGGTCGGTACAATGAGCAGTTCTTC. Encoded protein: CASSTRGRYNEQFF.

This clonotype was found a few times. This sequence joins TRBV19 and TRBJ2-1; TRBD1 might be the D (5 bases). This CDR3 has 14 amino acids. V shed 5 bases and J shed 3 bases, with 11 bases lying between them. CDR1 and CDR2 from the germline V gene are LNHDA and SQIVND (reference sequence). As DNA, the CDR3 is TGTGCCAGTAGTTCCTCGACAGACTACAATGAGCAGTTCTTC. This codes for CASSSSTDYNEQFF.

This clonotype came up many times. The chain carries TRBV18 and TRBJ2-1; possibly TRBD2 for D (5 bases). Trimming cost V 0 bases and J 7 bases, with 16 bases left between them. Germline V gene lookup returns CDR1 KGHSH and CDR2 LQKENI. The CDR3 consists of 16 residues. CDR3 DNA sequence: TGTGCCAGCTCACCACCGATGGGCGGGCCCCGGAATGAGCAGTTCTTC. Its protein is CASSPPMGGPRNEQFF.

This CDR3 is CASSLSWQGLLNQPQHF. As DNA, the CDR3 is TGTGCCAGCAGTTTATCGTGGCAGGGATTGCTAAACCAGCCCCAGCATTTT. The rearrangement joins TRBV27 to TRBJ1-5; D may be TRBD1 (5 bases). V was pared by 0 bases and J by 7 bases, with 19 bases between. The CDR3 length is 17 residues. From germline, CDR1 is MNHEY and CDR2 SMNVEV (reference sequence).

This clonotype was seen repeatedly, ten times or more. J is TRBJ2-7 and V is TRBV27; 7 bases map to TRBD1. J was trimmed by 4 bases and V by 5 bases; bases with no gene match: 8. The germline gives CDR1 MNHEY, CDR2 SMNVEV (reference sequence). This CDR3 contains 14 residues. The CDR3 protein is CASSKTGRGYEQYF. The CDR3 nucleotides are TGTGCCAGCAGTAAGACAGGGAGAGGATACGAGCAGTACTTC.